The subject of this entry is one T cell receptor (beta chain). Each CDR3 protein is one row after TCRdb ran MiXCR on the RT-PCR reads. The sample comprises fewer than 800,000 distinct CDR3 sequences, approximately 15% of which are singletons, and around 3.3% rests with the top ten. The ends were cut back, 5 bases at V and 0 bases at J, with 14 bases in the middle. Looked up from germline, CDR1 is SGHTA and CDR2 is FQGNSA. The CDR3 sequence is 17 residues long. The chain combines TRBV7-2 with TRBJ2-6, with D unclear. The sequence came from a female donor in good health, serving as a healthy control. The specimen sequenced was memory CD4+ T cells from blood. The CDR3 DNA reads TGTGCCAGCAGCCCTACGACGAGCAGCTCTGGGGCCAACGTCCTGACTTTC. Amino acid sequence: CASSPTTSSSGANVLTF.